What follows are 17 T cell receptor beta chains derived from one specimen sequenced in a study of cytomegalovirus exposure and HLA in healthy donors (dated by TCRdb to between 2016 and 2019). Library preparation was by the immunoSEQ multiplex PCR assay. The multiplex PCR relied on a mix of 60 forward primers for TCR Vbeta segments and 13 reverse primers for TCR Jbeta segments. The clones in this table, taken by TCRdb from immuneACCESS, are in-frame only. Not every clone is retained; where verified, under half of the shortfall comes from an unresolved V gene, and the cause of the rest is unknown. The sample table records approximately 150,000 clones; 73% of these occur just once. The ten largest clones capture 1.5% to 2% of the sample. Sample: PBMCs. Source of these receptors: a woman aged 18-29 years in good health and CMV-seronegative.

This clone was counted a single time. V is TRBV6-1 and J is TRBJ2-7, with TRBD1 identical over 7 bases. The J segment lost 5 bases and the V segment lost 7 bases, leaving 8 bases of the junction unmatched. CDR1 is MNHNS and CDR2 is SASEGT in the germline V gene. This CDR3 has 13 residues. CDR3 region: CASTATGFHEQYF. In nucleotides, the CDR3 is TGTGCCAGCACCGCGACAGGGTTCCACGAGCAGTACTTC.

The chain combines TRBV19 with TRBJ2-2, with 13 positions matching TRBD2. CDR3 length: 19 residues. The germline CDR1 and CDR2 sequences are LNHDA and SQIVND (reference sequence). V gave up 5 bases and J gave up 4 bases; unmatched junction bases: 13. The CDR3 region has the DNA TGTGCCAGTAGTCCCGGACTAGCGGGAGCGACAATGATCACCGGGGAGCTGTTTTTT. Translated, it gives CASSPGLAGATMITGELFF.

This rearrangement joins TRBV14 to TRBJ2-5; 11 nucleotides align to TRBD2. The germline V gene has CDR1 SGHDN and CDR2 FVKESK. The CDR3 consists of 15 residues. V was pared by 3 bases and J by 1 base, with 1 base of the junction left unmatched. CDR3 in amino acids: CASSQTSGTQETQYF. The CDR3 DNA is TGTGCCAGCAGCCAGACTAGCGGGACCCAAGAGACCCAGTACTTC. Based on the CDR3 plus reference TRBV14 and TRBJ2-5, the full variable domain is EAGVTQFPSHSVIEKGQTVTLRCDPISGHDNLYWYRRVMGKEIKFLLHFVKESKQDESGMPNNRFLAERTGGTYSTLKVQPAELEDSGVYFCASSQTSGTQETQYFGPGTRLLVL.

The genes are TRBV6-5 and TRBJ2-3; D is perhaps TRBD2 (5 bases). CDR1 and CDR2 from the germline V gene are MNHEY and SVGAGI. Trimming shortened V by 4 bases and J by 10 bases, and 18 bases separated the two germline ends. The CDR3 is 14 amino acids. The CDR3 loop is CASSFAGPASAQYF. The CDR3 nucleotides are TGTGCCAGCAGTTTCGCGGGCCCTGCATCGGCGCAGTATTTT.

This chain connects TRBV12-5 to TRBJ1-4; the match to TRBD1 covers 8 bases. This CDR3 spans 15 amino acids. Germline trimming cut 0 bases from V and 5 bases from J; bases unmatched to any gene: 2. CDR1 and CDR2 from the germline V gene are LGHNT and FRNRAP. The chain's CDR3 is CASGLVRTGNEKLFF. CDR3 DNA: TGTGCTAGTGGTTTGGTCCGGACAGGGAATGAAAAACTGTTTTTT.

The chain is built from TRBV5-8 and TRBJ2-7; 8 bases line up with TRBD1. The germline V gene has CDR1 SGHTS and CDR2 YDEGEE. V was clipped by 4 bases and J by 2 bases; unmatched bases: 8. This CDR3 is built from 15 residues. The CDR3 DNA follows: TGTGCCAGCAGCCACTGGGGGACAGGTACCTACGAGCAGTACTTC. Translated, it gives CASSHWGTGTYEQYF.

This chain uses TRBV9 with TRBJ2-3; 10 nucleotides line up with TRBD1. Losses at the gene ends were 3 bases for V and 5 bases for J; bases not matched to a gene: 9. Per the germline V gene, CDR1 is SGDLS and CDR2 is YYNGEE. This CDR3 spans 16 amino acids. This CDR3 is CASSGRRQGAIDTQYF. The CDR3 coding sequence is TGTGCCAGCAGCGGTCGCCGACAGGGGGCGATAGATACGCAGTATTTT.

The chain uses TRBV7-2 and TRBJ2-3; 8 nucleotides line up with TRBD1. From germline, CDR1 is SGHTA and CDR2 FQGNSA. V lost 4 bases and J lost 4; bases outside the gene matches: 1. This CDR3 has 13 amino acids. The CDR3 bases are TGTGCCAGCAGCTCGACAGGGGCAGATACGCAGTATTTT. Translating gives CASSSTGADTQYF.

The genes are TRBV5-6 and TRBJ2-7; 7 nucleotides line up with TRBD1. J gave up 9 bases and V 1 base, and 7 bases lay outside the gene matches. Germline V gene data show CDR1 as SGHDT and CDR2 as YYEEEE. The CDR3 is made up of 13 amino acids. The CDR3 is CASSLNLGQRQYF. DNA for the CDR3: TGTGCCAGCAGCTTGAATCTGGGACAGAGGCAGTACTTC.

J is TRBJ2-1 and V is TRBV30, with 11 bases identical to TRBD2. Trimming at V came to 6 bases and at J to 6 bases, leaving 7 bases not matched to a gene. This CDR3 has 14 amino acids. Germline CDR1 GTSNPN, CDR2 SVGIG (reference sequence). In DNA, the CDR3 is TGTGCCTGTGCTGGGCTAGCGGGGGGCAATGAGCAGTTCTTC. Its translation is CACAGLAGGNEQFF.

This chain connects TRBV30 to TRBJ2-6; the D gene is possibly TRBD1 (6 bases). Germline CDR1 and CDR2: GTSNPN and SVGIG (reference sequence). The CDR3 is 16 amino acids. V shed 3 bases and J shed 0 bases, with 12 bases lying between them. Here the CDR3 DNA reads TGTGCCTGGAGAGGAAACAGGGACTCTGGGGCCAACGTCCTGACTTTC. It is translated as CAWRGNRDSGANVLTF.

Only one count was recorded for this clone. The chain joins TRBV19 to TRBJ1-1; TRBD1 might be the D (5 bases). This CDR3 is built from 21 residues. The ends were cut back, 2 bases at V and 4 bases at J, with 32 bases in the middle. Germline V gene lookup returns CDR1 LNHDA and CDR2 SQIVND (reference sequence). The CDR3 region has the DNA TGTGCCAGTAGTATAAACGGCCAGACCGTTGTGGGGGGATGGGGGGGCACTGAAGCTTTCTTT. Translating it yields CASSINGQTVVGGWGGTEAFF.

The rearrangement uses TRBV7-9 and TRBJ2-5; TRBD2 matches at 11 bases. The CDR3 covers 16 residues. V dropped 3 bases and J dropped 3; count of bases not matched to a gene: 6. Germline CDR1 SEHNR, CDR2 FQNEAQ (reference sequence). CDR3 in amino acids: CASSFPLAGGKETQYF. CDR3 coding DNA: TGTGCCAGCAGCTTTCCGCTAGCGGGGGGAAAAGAGACCCAGTACTTC.

A word on this clone: Other DNA variants within this sample encode the same CDR3. The V gene is TRBV5-1, the J gene TRBJ2-3, with 12 positions matching TRBD2. This CDR3 is 16 amino acids long. In germline, CDR1 is SGHRS, CDR2 YFSETQ. The V gene end was trimmed by 4 bases and the J gene end by 2 bases; junction bases not matched to a gene: 5. CDR3 loop: CASSSGLAGNTDTQYF. CDR3 coding DNA: TGCGCCAGCAGCAGCGGACTAGCGGGGAACACAGATACGCAGTATTTT.

The gene calls are TRBV7-9 and TRBJ2-1, with 7 positions matching TRBD2. Trimming cost V 3 bases and J 0 bases; bases outside gene matches: 5. CDR1 SEHNR and CDR2 FQNEAQ come from the germline V gene (reference sequence). The CDR3 runs to 16 residues. CDR3 region: CASSLSAGASYNEQFF. CDR3 DNA sequence: TGTGCCAGCAGCTTGTCGGCGGGAGCCTCCTACAATGAGCAGTTCTTC.

In its sample, this clone was seen a few times. J is TRBJ1-5 and V is TRBV4-2; D unresolved. The germline V gene has CDR1 LGHNA and CDR2 YNFKEQ. The CDR3 covers 12 residues. Trimming shortened V by 1 base and J by 8 bases, and 6 bases separated the two germline ends. The CDR3 sequence is CASSQAREPQHF. In DNA, the CDR3 is TGTGCCAGCAGCCAAGCCCGAGAGCCCCAGCATTTT.

The CDR3 here is CASSLAGGGYTF. DNA for the CDR3: TGTGCCAGCAGCTTAGCAGGCGGGGGCTACACCTTC. The V and J genes are TRBV7-2 and TRBJ1-2; D not certain. The germline V gene has CDR1 SGHTA and CDR2 FQGNSA. The V and J ends lost 0 bases and 8 bases respectively, with 7 bases between them. The CDR3 totals 12 residues. Full variable domain (rest looked up from reference TRBV7-2 and TRBJ1-2): GAGVSQSPSNKVTEKGKDVELRCDPISGHTALYWYRQSLGQGLEFLIYFQGNSAPDKSGLPSDRFSAERTGGSVSTLTIQRTQQEDSAVYLCASSLAGGGYTFGSGTRLTVV.